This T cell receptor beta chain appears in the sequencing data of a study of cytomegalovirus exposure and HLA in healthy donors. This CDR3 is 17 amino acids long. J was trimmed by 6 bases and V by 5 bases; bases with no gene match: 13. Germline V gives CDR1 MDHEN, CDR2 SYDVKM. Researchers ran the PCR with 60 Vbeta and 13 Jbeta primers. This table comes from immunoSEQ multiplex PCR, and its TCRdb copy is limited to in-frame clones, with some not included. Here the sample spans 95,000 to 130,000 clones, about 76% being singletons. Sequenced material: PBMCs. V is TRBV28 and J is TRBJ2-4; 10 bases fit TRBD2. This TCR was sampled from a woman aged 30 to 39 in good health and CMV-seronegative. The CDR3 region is CASSPGVAGGGLNIQYF. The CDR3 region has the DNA TGTGCCAGCAGTCCTGGGGTAGCGGGGGGCGGCCTAAACATTCAGTACTTC.